Below, 17 T cell receptor beta chains from the same sample are listed, as sequenced in a study of T cells after yellow fever vaccination. TCRdb re-called the 5' RACE reads with MiXCR, one entry per CDR3 protein. The profile shows about 50,000 distinct CDR3 sequences, less than 9% of them singletons. The sample in question was CD8+ T cells sorted from PBMCs, obtained around 15 days after the first yellow fever vaccination. The receptors stem from a man in his late teens or twenties who received the YFV17D yellow fever vaccine.

This chain joins TRBV14 and TRBJ2-3; D is unresolved. The V and J ends lost 0 bases and 2 bases respectively, with 15 bases between them. CDR3 length: 17 amino acids. The germline V gene encodes CDR1 SGHDN and CDR2 FVKESK. CDR3 region: CASSQDGPSFNTDTQYF. Here the CDR3 DNA reads TGTGCCAGCAGCCAAGACGGACCCAGTTTTAACACAGATACGCAGTATTTT.

The sample holds many counts of this clonotype. The chain recombines TRBV28 with TRBJ2-3; 10 bases are shared with TRBD2. CDR1 is MDHEN, CDR2 SYDVKM, per germline. This CDR3 has 17 amino acids. Germline trimming cut 3 bases from V and 1 base from J; bases unmatched to any gene: 7. CDR3 loop: CASSFPLAGVGTDTQYF. The CDR3 DNA reads TGTGCCAGCAGTTTCCCTCTAGCGGGGGTTGGCACAGATACGCAGTATTTT.

This clonotype has a count of ten or more. V gene TRBV12-3 or TRBV12-4 combines with J gene TRBJ2-4; D is ambiguous. V lost 6 bases and J lost 1, with 16 bases in between. This CDR3 is 16 amino acids long. In nucleotides, the CDR3 is TGTGCCAGCAGCCGGTCGCCGGAACCGGCCAAAAACATTCAGTACTTC. Its protein is CASSRSPEPAKNIQYF.

Regarding this clonotype: This may be a read error: a much more frequent sequence differs by one nucleotide. The V gene is TRBV7-3, the J gene TRBJ1-1; 8 positions agree with TRBD1. The germline gives CDR1 SGHTA, CDR2 FQGTGA. The CDR3 runs to 13 residues. The CDR3 nucleotides read TGTGCCAACAGCCCGACAGGGGTCACTGAAGCTTTCTTT. Amino acids: CANSPTGVTEAFF.

In its sample, this clonotype was seen many times. V gene TRBV6-1 combines with J gene TRBJ1-4; unclear D gene. From germline, CDR1 is MNHNS and CDR2 SASEGT. CDR3 size: 15 residues. Between the trimmed V and J ends, which lost 3 bases and 3 bases, there was a span of 11 bases. DNA of the CDR3: TGTGCCAGCAGTGACCCAGTGGGTGCTAATGAAAAACTGTTTTTT. Protein product: CASSDPVGANEKLFF.

This clonotype was seen at least ten times. The chain carries TRBV4-1 and TRBJ1-5; tentative D call: TRBD1 (5 bases). The germline V gene has CDR1 MGHRA and CDR2 YSYEKL. V dropped 3 bases and J dropped 11 bases, with 14 bases sitting between them. CDR3 length: 13 amino acids. As DNA, the CDR3 is TGCGCCAGCAGCCACGACCCCCAGGGTTCCCAGCATTTT. This sequence encodes CASSHDPQGSQHF.

In its sample, this clonotype was seen many times. The genes are TRBV5-1 and TRBJ2-3; TRBD1 agrees at 9 bases. The length of the CDR3 is 16 residues. V trimming: 3 bases; J trimming: 2 bases; junction bases outside the gene matches: 7. Per germline, CDR1 SGHRS and CDR2 YFSETQ. CDR3 sequence: CASSSRTGDYTDTQYF. CDR3 bases: TGCGCCAGCAGCTCCAGGACAGGGGACTACACAGATACGCAGTATTTT.

This clonotype was observed at least ten times. This chain links TRBV20-1 with TRBJ2-2; D is possibly TRBD1 (6 bases). Trimming shortened V by 0 bases and J by 4 bases, and 15 bases separated the two germline ends. Looked up from germline, CDR1 is DFQATT and CDR2 is SNEGSKA (reference sequence). CDR3 size: 16 residues. In DNA form, the CDR3 reads TGCAGTGCTAGAGAGGGACATAAAAGATTCACCGGGGAGCTGTTTTTT. Translated, it gives CSAREGHKRFTGELFF.

The chain has TRBV7-9 and TRBJ2-5; D unresolved. This CDR3 comprises 14 residues. The germline V and J ends were trimmed by 5 bases and 3 bases, with 13 bases remaining between them. Germline lookup yields CDR1 SEHNR and CDR2 FQNEAQ (reference sequence). CDR3 residues: CASSPPLTKETQYF. The CDR3, as DNA: TGTGCCAGCAGCCCCCCACTCACTAAAGAGACCCAGTACTTC.

At least ten counts were recorded for this clonotype. The chain couples TRBV30 to TRBJ2-2; TRBD2 matches at 8 bases. V lost 0 bases to trimming and J lost 2 bases; unmatched junction nucleotides: 2. Germline CDR1 reads GTSNPN; CDR2 reads SVGIG (reference sequence). CDR3 length: 15 amino acids. CDR3 bases: TGTGCCTGGAGTGTAACTAGCGGAAACACCGGGGAGCTGTTTTTT. Translated, it gives CAWSVTSGNTGELFF.

This clonotype was observed many times. The chain carries TRBV9 and TRBJ2-3, with 9 bases that match TRBD2. V trimming: 3 bases; J trimming: 6 bases; junction bases outside the gene matches: 5. Per germline, CDR1 SGDLS and CDR2 YYNGEE. The CDR3 sequence is 14 residues long. The CDR3 nucleotides are TGTGCCAGCAGCGCGGGACTAGCAAAGGATACGCAGTATTTT. Translation: CASSAGLAKDTQYF. Full variable domain (missing parts from reference TRBV9 and TRBJ2-3): DSGVTQTPKHLITATGQRVTLRCSPRSGDLSVYWYQQSLDQGLQFLIQYYNGEERAKGNILERFSAQQFPDLHSELNLSSLELGDSALYFCASSAGLAKDTQYFGPGTRLTVL.

Ten or more counts support this clonotype. This sequence joins TRBV7-9 and TRBJ2-3, with 9 bases fitting TRBD2. J lost 2 bases, V lost 5 bases, and 14 bases had no gene match. Germline V lookup: CDR1 SEHNR, CDR2 FQNEAQ (reference sequence). The CDR3 length is 18 residues. CDR3 in DNA: TGTGCCAGCAGCCCTAGTTTAGCGGGGGACGGGATCACAGATACGCAGTATTTT. Its protein product is CASSPSLAGDGITDTQYF.

Ten or more counts support this clonotype. The chain uses TRBV5-1 and TRBJ2-7, with TRBD1 identical over 9 bases. V shed 2 bases and J 6 bases; nucleotides not matched to a gene: 6. Germline V gives CDR1 SGHRS, CDR2 YFSETQ. CDR3 size: 14 residues. Written as DNA, the CDR3 is TGCGCCAGCAGCTTTCTTACAGGGGGCTCCGAGCAGTACTTC. Translating gives CASSFLTGGSEQYF.

This clonotype was counted many times. J is TRBJ2-1 and V is TRBV7-8; TRBD2 might be the D (6 bases). Germline V gives CDR1 SGHVS, CDR2 FQNEAQ. V was clipped by 3 bases and J by 7 bases, with 16 bases between them. This CDR3 is 15 amino acids long. The chain's CDR3 is CASSFRPLAGNEQFF. In nucleotides, the CDR3 is TGTGCCAGCAGCTTCCGCCCCCTCGCGGGGAATGAGCAGTTCTTC.

There are many counts of this clonotype. The CDR3 DNA reads TGCAGCGTTGTCGGAAGGAAACAGGATACGCAGTATTTT. Its translation is CSVVGRKQDTQYF. The rearrangement uses TRBV29-1 and TRBJ2-3, with D unresolved. The CDR3 is 13 residues long. V was cut by 4 bases and J by 6 bases, with 14 bases left in between. Germline-derived CDR1 and CDR2 are SQVTM and ANQGSEA.

This clonotype was seen once. V is TRBV4-1 and J is TRBJ1-6; unclear D gene. The CDR3 is made up of 15 amino acids. V was shortened by 2 bases and J by 4 bases, with 9 bases between the two germline ends. The germline CDR1 and CDR2 sequences are MGHRA and YSYEKL. The CDR3 reads CASSQTLSYNSPLHF. The CDR3 DNA reads TGCGCCAGCAGCCAAACCCTGAGTTATAATTCACCCCTCCACTTT.

This clonotype has a count of ten or more. V usage is TRBV10-3 and J usage is TRBJ2-1; D unclear. Germline loops: CDR1 ENHRY, CDR2 SYGVKD. The CDR3 runs 14 residues. V was cut by 0 bases and J by 10 bases, with 13 bases left in between. The CDR3: CAISESPWVNEQFF. In DNA, the CDR3 is TGTGCCATCAGTGAGTCCCCCTGGGTTAACGAGCAGTTCTTC.